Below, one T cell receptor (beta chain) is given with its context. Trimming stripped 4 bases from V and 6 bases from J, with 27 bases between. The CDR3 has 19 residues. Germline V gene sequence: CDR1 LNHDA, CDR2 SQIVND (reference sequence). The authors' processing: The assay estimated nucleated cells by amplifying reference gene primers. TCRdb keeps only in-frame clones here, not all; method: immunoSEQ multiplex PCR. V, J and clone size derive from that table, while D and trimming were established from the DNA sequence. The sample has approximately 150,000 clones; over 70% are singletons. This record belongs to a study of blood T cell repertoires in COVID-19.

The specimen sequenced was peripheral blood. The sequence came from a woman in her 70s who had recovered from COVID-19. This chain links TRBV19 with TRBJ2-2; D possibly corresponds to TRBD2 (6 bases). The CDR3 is CASSTVGGPTVGAAGELFF. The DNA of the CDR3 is TGTGCCAGTAGTACGGTGGGGGGACCCACCGTCGGGGCGGCCGGGGAGCTGTTTTTT.